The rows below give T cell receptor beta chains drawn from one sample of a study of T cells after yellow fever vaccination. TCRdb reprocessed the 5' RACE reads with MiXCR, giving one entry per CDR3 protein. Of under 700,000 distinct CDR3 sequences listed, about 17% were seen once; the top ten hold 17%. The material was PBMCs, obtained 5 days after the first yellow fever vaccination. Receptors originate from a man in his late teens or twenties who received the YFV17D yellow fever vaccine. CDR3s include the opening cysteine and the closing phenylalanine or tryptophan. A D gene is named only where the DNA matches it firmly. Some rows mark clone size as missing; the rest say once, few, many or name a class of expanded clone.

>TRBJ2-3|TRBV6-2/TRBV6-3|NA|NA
CASNYKVTDTQYF
TGTGCCAGCAACTATAAGGTAACAGATACGCAGTATTTT
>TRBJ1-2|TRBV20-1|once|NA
CSADPSSDNYGYTF
TGCAGTGCGGACCCGTCCTCAGATAACTATGGCTACACCTTC
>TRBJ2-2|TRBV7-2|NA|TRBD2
CASRRAGETTGELFF
TGTGCCAGCAGGAGAGCGGGGGAAACCACCGGGGAGCTGTTTTTT
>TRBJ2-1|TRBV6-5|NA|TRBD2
CASSYSTSPNEQFF
TGTGCCAGCAGTTACTCGACTAGCCCCAATGAGCAGTTCTTC
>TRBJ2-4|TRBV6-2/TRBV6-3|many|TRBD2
CASVAGPFQVIQYF
TGTGCCAGTGTAGCGGGTCCCTTCCAGGTCATTCAGTACTTC
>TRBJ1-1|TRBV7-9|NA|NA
CASREGPTEAFF
TGTGCCAGCAGAGAGGGGCCCACTGAAGCTTTCTTT
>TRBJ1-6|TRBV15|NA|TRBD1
CATSTRQGADSPLHF
TGTGCCACCAGCACCAGACAGGGGGCAGATTCACCCCTCCACTTT
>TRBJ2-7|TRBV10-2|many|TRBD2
CASSAGLAGDSYEQYF
TGCGCCAGCAGTGCCGGACTAGCGGGGGACTCCTACGAGCAGTACTTC
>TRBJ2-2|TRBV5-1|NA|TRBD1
CASSYTGQLNTGELFF
TGCGCCAGCAGTTATACGGGACAGCTGAACACCGGGGAGCTGTTTTTT
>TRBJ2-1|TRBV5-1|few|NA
CASSLPGGHNEQFF
TGCGCCAGCAGCTTGCCGGGGGGCCACAATGAGCAGTTCTTC
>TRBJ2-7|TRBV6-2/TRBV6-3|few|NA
CASKKNSYEQYF
TGTGCCAGCAAAAAAAACTCCTACGAGCAGTACTTC
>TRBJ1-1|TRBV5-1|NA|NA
CASSPLIGNTEAFF
TGCGCCAGCAGCCCGTTAATTGGGAACACTGAAGCTTTCTTT
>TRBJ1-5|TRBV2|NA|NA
CASSEAYSRGQPQHF
TGTGCCAGCAGTGAAGCTTACAGCCGGGGGCAGCCCCAGCATTTT
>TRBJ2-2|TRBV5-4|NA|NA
CASSAVNTGELFF
TGTGCCAGCAGCGCAGTAAACACCGGGGAGCTGTTTTTT
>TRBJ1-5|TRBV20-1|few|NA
CSARGEYSNQPQHF
TGCAGTGCTAGAGGGGAGTATAGCAATCAGCCCCAGCATTTT
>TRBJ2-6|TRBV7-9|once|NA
CASSLAGGPRGANVLTF
TGTGCCAGCAGCTTAGCGGGGGGGCCGAGAGGGGCCAACGTCCTGACTTTC
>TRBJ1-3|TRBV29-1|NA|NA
CSVDRDYSGNTIYF
TGCAGCGTTGATAGAGACTACTCTGGAAACACCATATATTTT
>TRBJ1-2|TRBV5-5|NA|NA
CASSLPHGLYYGYTF
TGTGCCAGCAGCTTACCCCATGGACTGTACTATGGCTACACCTTC
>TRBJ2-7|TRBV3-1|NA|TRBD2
CASSRLAGAAYEQYF
TGTGCCAGCAGCCGACTAGCGGGGGCCGCCTACGAGCAGTACTTC
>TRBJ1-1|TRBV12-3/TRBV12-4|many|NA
CASRLQENTEAFF
TGTGCCAGCAGATTACAGGAGAACACTGAAGCTTTCTTT
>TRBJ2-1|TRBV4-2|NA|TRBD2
CASSQEFAGGYNEQFF
TGTGCCAGCAGCCAAGAATTTGCGGGGGGCTACAATGAGCAGTTCTTC
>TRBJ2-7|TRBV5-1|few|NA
CASSPRWGDEQYF
TGCGCCAGCAGCCCTAGATGGGGGGACGAGCAGTACTTC
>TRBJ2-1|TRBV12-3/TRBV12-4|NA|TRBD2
CASSPGLSGGIGKFF
TGTGCCAGCAGTCCCGGGTTGAGCGGGGGCATTGGGAAGTTCTTC
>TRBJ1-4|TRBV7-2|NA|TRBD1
CASSLDRGGLFF
TGTGCCAGCAGCTTAGACAGGGGAGGACTGTTTTTT
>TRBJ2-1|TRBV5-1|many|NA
CASRPGTASYNEQFF
TGCGCCAGCAGACCCGGGACCGCGTCCTACAATGAGCAGTTCTTC
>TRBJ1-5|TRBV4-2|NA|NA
CASSQGSGFQPQHF
TGTGCCAGCAGCCAAGGTTCAGGGTTCCAGCCCCAGCATTTT
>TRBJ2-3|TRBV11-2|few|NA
CASSRTKTATQYF
TGTGCCAGCAGCCGGACGAAAACGGCTACGCAGTATTTT
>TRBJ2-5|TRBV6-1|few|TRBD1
CASRADRGKGTQYF
TGTGCCAGCAGAGCCGACAGGGGCAAAGGGACCCAGTACTTC
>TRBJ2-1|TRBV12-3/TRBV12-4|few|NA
CASSPGGLVDNEQFF
TGTGCCAGCAGCCCAGGGGGGCTCGTTGACAATGAGCAGTTCTTC
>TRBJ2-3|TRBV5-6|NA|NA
CASSLGATRADTQYF
TGTGCCAGCAGCTTGGGTGCAACTCGGGCAGATACGCAGTATTTT
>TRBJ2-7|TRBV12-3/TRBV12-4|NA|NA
CATRRGSYEQYF
TGTGCCACGCGGCGGGGCTCCTACGAGCAGTACTTC
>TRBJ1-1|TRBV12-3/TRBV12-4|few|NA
CASTPGRKTEAFF
TGTGCCAGCACCCCGGGGCGTAAAACTGAAGCTTTCTTT
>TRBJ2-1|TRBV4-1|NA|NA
CASSQASSPMSEQFF
TGCGCCAGCAGCCAAGCCAGTTCCCCAATGAGTGAGCAGTTCTTC
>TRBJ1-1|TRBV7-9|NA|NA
CASSLVTGRNTEAFF
TGTGCCAGCAGCTTAGTTACAGGGAGAAACACTGAAGCTTTCTTT
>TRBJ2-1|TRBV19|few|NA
CASTPLGNSYNEQFF
TGTGCCAGTACCCCACTGGGGAATTCCTACAATGAGCAGTTCTTC
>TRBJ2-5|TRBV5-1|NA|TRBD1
CASSLRGPGTVETQYF
TGCGCCAGCAGCTTGCGAGGGCCCGGGACAGTAGAGACCCAGTACTTC
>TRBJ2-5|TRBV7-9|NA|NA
CASSFGGFTRETQYF
TGTGCCAGCAGCTTCGGTGGTTTTACGAGGGAGACCCAGTACTTC
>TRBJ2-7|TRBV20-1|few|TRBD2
CSARDERGASYEQYF
TGCAGTGCTAGAGACGAGCGGGGGGCTTCGTACGAGCAGTACTTC
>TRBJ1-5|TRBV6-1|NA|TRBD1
CASSPHLDRRGQPQHF
TGTGCCAGCAGTCCCCACCTGGACAGGCGGGGTCAGCCCCAGCATTTT
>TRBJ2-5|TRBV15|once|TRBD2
CATSWTPLAGGGETQYF
TGTGCCACCAGCTGGACCCCCCTAGCGGGGGGGGGCGAGACCCAGTACTTC
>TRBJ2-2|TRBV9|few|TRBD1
CASSVTGVNTGELFF
TGTGCCAGCAGCGTCACAGGGGTGAACACCGGGGAGCTGTTTTTT
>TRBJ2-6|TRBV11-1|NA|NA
CASSLYWGSFSGANVLTF
TGTGCCAGCAGCTTATACTGGGGATCCTTCTCTGGGGCCAACGTCCTGACTTTC
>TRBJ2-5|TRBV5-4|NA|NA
CASSWGSRGSGTQYF
TGTGCCAGCAGCTGGGGATCAAGGGGGAGTGGGACCCAGTACTTC
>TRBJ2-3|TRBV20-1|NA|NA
CCAMGTPTSTDTQYF
TGCTGTGCTATGGGGACACCTACTAGCACAGATACGCAGTATTTT
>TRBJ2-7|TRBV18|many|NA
CASSPVGTGESQYF
TGTGCCAGCTCACCAGTCGGGACCGGGGAATCCCAGTACTTC
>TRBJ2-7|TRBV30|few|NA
CASGTPYEQYF
TGTGCCTCCGGGACCCCCTACGAGCAGTACTTC